The T cell receptor beta chain under discussion was sequenced for a study of blood T cells in healthy people across ages. The study isolated at least 6 million PBMCs from each sample. J lost 6 bases, V lost 4 bases, and 4 bases had no gene match. The CDR3 is made up of 16 amino acids. Germline loops: CDR1 PRHDT, CDR2 FYEKMQ (reference sequence). Only a few counts were recorded for this clonotype. For the second PCR, which ran for roughly 6 to 12 cycles, a sample-barcoded 5' primer and a J-beta primer mix were used. TCRdb called the 5' RACE reads again in MiXCR, with one record for every CDR3 protein. Here the sample spans approximately 760,000 distinct CDR3 sequences, roughly 25% being singletons. This sample also appeared in a second study, on T cells of mothers and their children. That work states: The search for persistent microchimeric T cell clones detected none.

This TCR was recovered from a boy aged 5-17 years in good health. The rearrangement uses TRBV13 and TRBJ1-6, with 12 bases identical to TRBD1. Sequenced sample: blood. The CDR3 DNA reads TGTGCCAGCAGCTCGGGACAGGGGGCGGCTAATTCACCCCTCCACTTT. Amino acids: CASSSGQGAANSPLHF.